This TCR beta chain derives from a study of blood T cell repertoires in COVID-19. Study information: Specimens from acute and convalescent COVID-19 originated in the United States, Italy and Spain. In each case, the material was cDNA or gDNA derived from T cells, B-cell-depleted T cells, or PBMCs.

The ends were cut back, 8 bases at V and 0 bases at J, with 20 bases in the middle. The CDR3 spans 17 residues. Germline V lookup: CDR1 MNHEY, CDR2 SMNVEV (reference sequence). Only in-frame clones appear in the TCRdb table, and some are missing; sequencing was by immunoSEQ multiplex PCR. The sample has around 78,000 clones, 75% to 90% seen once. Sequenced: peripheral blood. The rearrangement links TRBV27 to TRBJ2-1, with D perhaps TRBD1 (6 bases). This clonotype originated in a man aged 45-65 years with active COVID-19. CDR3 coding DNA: TGTGCCAGCGCACCGATAACAGGGAAAAGCTCCTACAATGAGCAGTTCTTC. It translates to CASAPITGKSSYNEQFF.